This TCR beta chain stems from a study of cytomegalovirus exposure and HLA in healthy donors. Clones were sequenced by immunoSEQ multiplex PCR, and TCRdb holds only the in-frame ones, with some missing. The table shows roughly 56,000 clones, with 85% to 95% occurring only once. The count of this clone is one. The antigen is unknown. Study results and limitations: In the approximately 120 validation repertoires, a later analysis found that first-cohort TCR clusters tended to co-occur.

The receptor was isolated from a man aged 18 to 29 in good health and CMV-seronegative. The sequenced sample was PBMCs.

CDR3: CASRNRETGEQYF. The CDR3 coding sequence is TGTGCCAGCCGTAACAGGGAGACGGGGGAGCAGTACTTC. The gene calls are TRBV27 and TRBJ2-7, with a weak D call TRBD1 (6 bases). Trimming took off 8 bases at V and 7 bases at J, with 18 bases between the two ends. This CDR3 region has 13 residues. Germline assignment: CDR1 MNHEY and CDR2 SMNVEV (reference sequence).